By proportion, the clone carrying this TCR beta chain is medium-sized. Antigen: not known. The data were obtained in a study of breast tumors, draining lymph nodes, adjacent tissues. Study-level points and caveats: Tumor repertoires ranked between lymph nodes and nontumor tissue in diversity, with V and J gene preferences. Findings are consistent with lymph node origin and intratumoral expansion of most tumor T cells. Luminal-like breast cancer showed significantly greater tumor-nontumor repertoire similarity than basal-like breast cancer did.

TCRdb reprocessed the multiplex PCR reads via MiXCR and lists one record per CDR3 protein. The table shows tens of thousands of distinct CDR3 sequences, with almost 70% occurring only once. This CDR3 has 14 amino acids. Germline V gives CDR1 SGHAT, CDR2 FQNNGV. Germline trimming cut 0 bases from V and 9 bases from J; bases unmatched to any gene: 5. The chain employs TRBV11-2 and TRBJ2-7, with 10 nucleotides matching TRBD2. The sequencing input was tumor-adjacent breast tissue. This TCR came from a female donor with breast cancer. Some clones in this sample may be carry-over from other donors' samples. Here the CDR3 reads CASSLEPSGRRQYF. The CDR3 DNA is TGTGCCAGCAGCTTAGAACCTAGCGGGAGACGGCAGTACTTC.